The 23 T cell receptor beta chains presented below share a single source sample, sequenced in a study of shared clonotypes between healthy human individuals. The table came from immunoSEQ multiplex PCR; TCRdb's copy has only in-frame clones and leaves some out. Here the sample spans a few million clones, more than 80% being singletons. Source material: naive CD4+ T cells from PBMCs. Subset in this sample: CD45RA+ positively selected. These receptors came from a man between 18 and 29 years old in good health. Some clones in this sample may be carry-over from other donors' samples.

J is TRBJ2-3 and V is TRBV5-5; 9 bases map to TRBD2. Losses at the gene ends were 0 bases for V and 5 bases for J; bases not matched to a gene: 7. The germline V gene has CDR1 SGHKS and CDR2 YYEKEE (reference sequence). CDR3 size: 16 residues. Here the CDR3 reads CASSLARLAGLDTQYF. In DNA form, the CDR3 reads TGTGCCAGCAGCTTGGCCCGGCTAGCGGGATTAGATACGCAGTATTTT.

This rearrangement joins TRBV28 to TRBJ1-3; TRBD1 aligns across 7 bases. V trimming: 8 bases; J trimming: 3 bases; junction bases outside the gene matches: 7. This CDR3 is built from 14 residues. CDR1 and CDR2 (germline): MDHEN, SYDVKM. The CDR3 DNA reads TGTGCCAGCGGAAAGGGGGCCCGTGGAAACACCATATATTTT. Amino acids: CASGKGARGNTIYF.

The rearrangement uses TRBV5-1 and TRBJ2-2; tentative D call: TRBD1 (7 bases). The V gene lost 0 bases and the J gene lost 0 bases, with 12 bases spanning the gap. The CDR3 is 17 amino acids. Germline values: CDR1 SGHRS, CDR2 YFSETQ. The CDR3 bases are TGCGCCAGCAGCTTGGGACAGGGAGGACCGAACACCGGGGAGCTGTTTTTT. Translating it yields CASSLGQGGPNTGELFF. The full variable domain, completed using reference TRBV5-1 and TRBJ2-2, is KAGVTQTPRYLIKTRGQQVTLSCSPISGHRSVSWYQQTPGQGLQFLFEYFSETQRNKGNFPGRFSGRQFSNSRSEMNVSTLELGDSALYLCASSLGQGGPNTGELFFGEGSRLTVL.

The chain recombines TRBV7-9 with TRBJ2-5; 14 bases fit TRBD2. Germline CDR1 reads SEHNR; CDR2 reads FQNEAQ (reference sequence). The CDR3 loop spans 16 amino acids. The junction had 6 bases not matched to a gene; V was cut back by 5 bases and J by 4 bases. The CDR3 loop is CASSGRGLAGVETQYF. CDR3 DNA: TGTGCCAGCAGCGGACGGGGACTAGCGGGAGTAGAGACCCAGTACTTC.

Comments on this clone: The same CDR3 also results from other DNA sequences found in this sample. The chain links TRBV29-1 to TRBJ2-1, with 9 nucleotides matching TRBD1. The germline V gene encodes CDR1 SQVTM and CDR2 ANQGSEA. J gave up 0 bases and V 0 bases, and 3 bases lay outside the gene matches. The CDR3 is 16 amino acids. CDR3 sequence: CSVEEGTGSSYNEQFF. The CDR3 DNA is TGCAGCGTTGAAGAAGGGACAGGGAGCTCCTACAATGAGCAGTTCTTC.

V is TRBV25-1 and J is TRBJ2-3; 13 nucleotides match TRBD2. The CDR3 extends over 16 amino acids. Germline lookup yields CDR1 MGHDK and CDR2 SYGVNS. The J segment lost 3 bases and the V segment lost 5 bases, leaving 5 bases of the junction unmatched. The CDR3 reads CASSKPGLAGTDTQYF. The DNA for the CDR3 is TGTGCCAGCAGTAAACCGGGACTAGCGGGAACAGATACGCAGTATTTT.

The V call is TRBV14, the J call TRBJ2-7; maybe TRBD2 (6 bases). CDR3 length: 15 residues. The germline gives CDR1 SGHDN, CDR2 FVKESK. Trimming removed 3 bases from V and 5 bases from J, with 17 bases in between. CDR3 nucleotides: TGTGCCAGCAGCCAGACGTCGGGGGTCTTTGACGAGCAGTACTTC. It yields the protein CASSQTSGVFDEQYF.

V is TRBV19 and J is TRBJ1-5; D uncertain. Per germline, CDR1 LNHDA and CDR2 SQIVND (reference sequence). This CDR3 is 12 amino acids long. V lost 4 bases, J lost 9 bases, and 10 bases lay in between. The CDR3 sequence is CASSTGIGPQHF. CDR3 DNA: TGTGCCAGTAGTACCGGGATAGGGCCCCAGCATTTT.

This sequence joins TRBV6-5 and TRBJ2-5; a possible D gene is TRBD2 (6 bases). Gene TRBJ2-7 matches the end of the DNA better, so the J call may be wrong. Looked up from germline, CDR1 is MNHEY and CDR2 is SVGAGI. The CDR3 loop spans 15 amino acids. CDR3 DNA sequence: TGTGCCAGCAGTTCCCCGGGACTGCTGTCCTACGAGCAGTACTTC. Amino acid sequence: CASSSPGLLSYEQYF.

The rearrangement uses TRBV27 and TRBJ1-1, with D perhaps TRBD1 (5 bases). CDR3 length equals 12 residues. Per the germline V gene, CDR1 is MNHEY and CDR2 is SMNVEV (reference sequence). V was clipped by 4 bases and J by 6 bases, with 9 bases between them. CDR3 in DNA: TGTGCCAGCAGTTCCGCGGGGGCTGAAGCTTTCTTT. Translation: CASSSAGAEAFF.

The chain joins TRBV10-3 to TRBJ2-6; D is undetermined. V was shortened by 0 bases and J by 8 bases, with 8 bases between the two germline ends. There are 14 residues in the CDR3. CDR1 is ENHRY, CDR2 SYGVKD, per germline. The CDR3 sequence is CAISESGSPNVLTF. CDR3 nucleotides: TGTGCCATCAGTGAGTCAGGCAGTCCCAACGTCCTGACTTTC.

The chain is built from TRBV10-3 and TRBJ2-2, with TRBD1 matching over 9 bases. CDR1 and CDR2 (germline): ENHRY, SYGVKD. V dropped 4 bases and J dropped 7; count of bases not matched to a gene: 10. CDR3 length: 16 residues. The CDR3 sequence is CAISGGTGGAIGELFF. In DNA, the CDR3 is TGTGCCATCAGTGGGGGAACAGGGGGCGCCATCGGGGAGCTGTTTTTT.

The chain combines TRBV2 with TRBJ2-5; D gene uncertain. The J call may be incorrect, as the DNA end agrees better with TRBJ2-7. Germline assignment: CDR1 SNHLY and CDR2 FYNNEI. The CDR3 has 15 amino acids. Here the CDR3 reads CASGDGAQTPYEQYF. The CDR3 DNA reads as TGTGCCAGCGGAGATGGCGCCCAAACCCCCTACGAGCAGTACTTC.

The chain couples TRBV2 to TRBJ1-1, with D maybe TRBD1 (5 bases). CDR1 and CDR2 from the germline V gene are SNHLY and FYNNEI. V was cut by 7 bases and J by 0 bases, with 12 bases left in between. The CDR3 loop spans 14 amino acids. CDR3 residues: CASTGGGMNTEAFF. CDR3 DNA sequence: TGTGCCAGCACCGGCGGGGGTATGAACACTGAAGCTTTCTTT.

V and J are TRBV5-1 and TRBJ2-5; tentative D call: TRBD2 (5 bases). Germline V CDR1 and CDR2: SGHRS, YFSETQ. The ends were cut back, 4 bases at V and 9 bases at J, with 19 bases in the middle. The CDR3 runs to 14 residues. The CDR3 DNA sequence: TGCGCCAGCAGCCCCGGTCGGGGTGGAGAAGCCCAGTACTTC. It translates to CASSPGRGGEAQYF.

The gene calls are TRBV7-3 and TRBJ2-2; 7 nucleotides match TRBD2. The CDR3 loop spans 17 amino acids. CDR1 SGHTA and CDR2 FQGTGA come from the germline V gene. V lost 5 bases to trimming and J lost 7 bases; unmatched junction nucleotides: 16. The CDR3 reads CASSERTSAGKDGELFF. The CDR3 bases are TGTGCCAGCAGCGAAAGGACTAGTGCAGGGAAGGACGGGGAGCTGTTTTTT.

The CDR3 nucleotides are TGTGCCAGCAGCCCAACGGTAGGGCCGGCCGAGCAGTACTTC. Residues: CASSPTVGPAEQYF. The chain combines TRBV7-8 with TRBJ2-7, with no clear D. The CDR3 loop spans 14 amino acids. Germline V CDR1 and CDR2: SGHVS, FQNEAQ. V dropped 5 bases and J dropped 6 bases, with 17 bases sitting between them.

The J gene is TRBJ1-1, the V gene TRBV28; the match to TRBD1 covers 7 bases. Germline V CDR1 and CDR2: MDHEN, SYDVKM. The ends lost 7 bases at V and 4 bases at J; junction bases unmatched: 6. The CDR3 consists of 13 residues. CDR3 bases: TGTGCCAGCACCCTCAACAGGGGCACTGAAGCTTTCTTT. Its translation is CASTLNRGTEAFF.

Details on this clone: The same CDR3 can be traced to other DNA sequences in this sample. This chain connects TRBV15 to TRBJ2-5; D ambiguous. CDR3 length: 12 amino acids. V was shortened by 5 bases and J by 5 bases, with 9 bases between the two germline ends. Germline V CDR1 and CDR2: LNHNV, YYDKDF (reference sequence). The DNA of the CDR3 is TGTGCCACCAGCCGGGCCCAGGAGACCCAGTACTTC. Amino acid sequence: CATSRAQETQYF.

As to this clone: Other DNA sequences in the sample encode the same CDR3. CDR3 protein: CASSLLAAVYEQYF. The CDR3 DNA is TGTGCCAGCAGTTTACTAGCGGCCGTATACGAGCAGTACTTC. The J gene is TRBJ2-7, the V gene TRBV28, with 7 bases that match TRBD2. The CDR3 loop spans 14 amino acids. V lost 2 bases and J lost 4; bases outside the gene matches: 5. From germline, CDR1 is MDHEN and CDR2 SYDVKM.

This clone was seen only once. The chain employs TRBV7-9 and TRBJ1-2; no firm D call. Germline assignment: CDR1 SEHNR and CDR2 FQNEAQ (reference sequence). The V end lost 2 bases, the J end lost 8 bases, and 9 bases lay between the germline ends. The CDR3 runs to 12 residues. CDR3 sequence (DNA): TGTGCCAGCAGCTTATCCCCCCGCGGCTACACCTTC. This translates into CASSLSPRGYTF.

The chain links TRBV7-3 to TRBJ1-1, with D maybe TRBD1 (5 bases). The CDR3 loop spans 13 amino acids. Per germline, CDR1 SGHTA and CDR2 FQGTGA. V was pared by 2 bases and J by 6 bases, with 10 bases between. This chain's CDR3 is CASSLVRTSEAFF. As DNA, the CDR3 is TGTGCCAGCAGCTTAGTAAGGACATCTGAAGCTTTCTTT.

The chain links TRBV10-3 to TRBJ2-1; D is possibly TRBD1 or TRBD2 (6 bases each). The CDR3 consists of 19 residues. The germline CDR1 and CDR2 sequences are ENHRY and SYGVKD. V was clipped by 8 bases and J by 4 bases, with 30 bases between them. The CDR3 DNA reads TGTGCCATCCGAACGACGATTGGCGGGATAACGCAGGGGTACAATGAGCAGTTCTTC. Protein product: CAIRTTIGGITQGYNEQFF.